The 10 T cell receptor beta chains in this list originate from one sample, sequenced in a study of OX40 agonist ivuxolimab in advanced cancers. Clones were sequenced by immunoSEQ multiplex PCR, and TCRdb holds only the in-frame ones, with some missing. This table holds around 56,000 clones, less than 85% found once. This material consisted of CD4+ or CD8+ T cells sorted from blood, taken in a trial of the OX40 agonist ivuxolimab. These receptors were collected from an adult with an advanced solid tumor such as melanoma, head and neck, liver or kidney cancer.

V gene TRBV6-4 combines with J gene TRBJ2-1, with 10 bases that match TRBD2. Trimming took 4 bases from V and 9 from J; bases not matched to a gene: 9. The CDR3 sequence is 15 residues long. Germline V lookup: CDR1 MRHNA, CDR2 SNTAGT. The DNA for the CDR3 is TGTGCCAGCAGTGCTAGCGGGAGTGCTGGGGGTGAGCAGTTCTTC. Translated: CASSASGSAGGEQFF.

In the case of this clone: Germline is not matched at one junction end, which may reflect a read error. The rearrangement links TRBV7-9 to TRBJ1-1, with D unresolved. Germline assignment: CDR1 SEHNR and CDR2 FQNEAQ (reference sequence). This CDR3 has 12 residues. Here the CDR3 DNA reads TGTGCCGGCAGCTCCCGGGTGGCTGAAGCTTTCTTT. Translating it yields CAGSSRVAEAFF.

CDR3 loop: CASRRRGPSYEQYF. The CDR3 coding sequence is TGTGCCAGCAGACGTAGGGGCCCCTCCTACGAGCAGTACTTC. The chain carries TRBV28 and TRBJ2-7; weak D call: TRBD1 (5 bases). CDR1 and CDR2 (germline): MDHEN, SYDVKM. The V end lost 6 bases, the J end lost 0 bases, and 12 bases lay between the germline ends. The CDR3 covers 14 residues.

The chain has TRBV4-1 and TRBJ2-7; D is perhaps TRBD1 (6 bases). The CDR3 covers 17 residues. CDR1 and CDR2 from the germline V gene are MGHRA and YSYEKL. With 1 base removed from V and 1 base from J, the gap between germline ends came to 17 bases. In DNA form, the CDR3 reads TGCGCCAGCAGCCAAGCCAAGGGAACAGGGACGTCCTACGAGCAGTACTTC. Protein product: CASSQAKGTGTSYEQYF.

The rearrangement uses TRBV7-2 and TRBJ2-2, with TRBD2 as a possible D gene (6 bases). This CDR3 spans 16 amino acids. Germline values: CDR1 SGHTA, CDR2 FQGNSA. V lost 2 bases and J 1 base, leaving 11 bases between the germline ends. CDR3 coding DNA: TGTGCCAGCAGCTTACTCGGGAGAGGGAACACCGGGGAGCTGTTTTTT. Translation gives CASSLLGRGNTGELFF.

The V call is TRBV7-2, the J call TRBJ2-7; no definite D call. Germline CDR1 and CDR2: SGHTA and FQGNSA. The length of the CDR3 is 13 residues. Trimming took 5 bases from V and 2 from J, leaving 10 bases between them. CDR3 bases: TGTGCCAGCAGCCAAGTGCCCGCCTACGAGCAGTACTTC. Protein: CASSQVPAYEQYF. The whole variable domain, filled in from reference TRBV7-2 and TRBJ2-7, reads GAGVSQSPSNKVTEKGKDVELRCDPISGHTALYWYRQSLGQGLEFLIYFQGNSAPDKSGLPSDRFSAERTGGSVSTLTIQRTQQEDSAVYLCASSQVPAYEQYFGPGTRLTVT.

The rearrangement links TRBV27 to TRBJ2-5; D call uncertain. CDR1 is MNHEY, CDR2 SMNVEV, per germline (reference sequence). The CDR3 length is 11 residues. The V end was cut by 8 bases, the J end by 7 bases, with 11 bases between. CDR3 nucleotides: TGTGCCAGCGGTGATGCAGGGACCCAGTACTTC. The encoded protein is CASGDAGTQYF.

This clone was recorded a few times. V and J are TRBV7-8 and TRBJ1-2, with a weak D call TRBD1 (5 bases). CDR3 size: 13 residues. Germline lookup yields CDR1 SGHVS and CDR2 FQNEAQ. V was pared by 5 bases and J by 8 bases, with 15 bases between. The CDR3 DNA reads TGTGCCAGCAGCCGTTGGCAGGGAAGCGGCTACACCTTC. Amino acids: CASSRWQGSGYTF.

This clone has more than one count but fewer than ten. This chain connects TRBV5-1 to TRBJ2-1, with no clear D. Germline V gene lookup returns CDR1 SGHRS and CDR2 YFSETQ. The V and J ends lost 1 base and 5 bases respectively, with 10 bases between them. The CDR3 extends over 14 amino acids. The DNA of the CDR3 is TGCGCCAGCAGCTTGTCCGGGTACAACAATGAGCAGTTCTTC. This codes for CASSLSGYNNEQFF.

The rearrangement joins TRBV5-1 to TRBJ2-2; tentative D call: TRBD1 (6 bases). The length of the CDR3 is 15 residues. Trimming cost V 4 bases and J 3 bases, with 13 bases left between them. Germline V gene data show CDR1 as SGHRS and CDR2 as YFSETQ. Here the CDR3 DNA reads TGCGCCAGCAGCCAGGGACACCGGGACACCGGGGAGCTGTTTTTT. It yields the protein CASSQGHRDTGELFF.